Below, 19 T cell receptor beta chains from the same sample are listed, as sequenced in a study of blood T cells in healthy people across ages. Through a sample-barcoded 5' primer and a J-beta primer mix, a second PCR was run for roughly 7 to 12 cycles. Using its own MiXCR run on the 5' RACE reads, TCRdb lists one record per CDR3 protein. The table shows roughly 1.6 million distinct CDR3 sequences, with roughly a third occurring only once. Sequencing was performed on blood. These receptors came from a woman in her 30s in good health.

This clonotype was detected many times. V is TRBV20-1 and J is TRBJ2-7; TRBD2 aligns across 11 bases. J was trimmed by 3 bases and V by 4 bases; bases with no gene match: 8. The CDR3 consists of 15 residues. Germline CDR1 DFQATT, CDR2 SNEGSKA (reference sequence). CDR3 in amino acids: CSATKLAGALYEQYF. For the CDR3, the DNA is TGCAGTGCTACCAAACTAGCGGGGGCTCTCTACGAGCAGTACTTC.

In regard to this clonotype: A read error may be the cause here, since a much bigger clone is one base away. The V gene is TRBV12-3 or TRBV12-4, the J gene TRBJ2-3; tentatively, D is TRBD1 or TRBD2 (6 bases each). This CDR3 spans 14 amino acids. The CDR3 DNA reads TGTGCCAGCAGCTGGGGGGCCGGCACAGATGCGCAGTATTTT. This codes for CASSWGAGTDAQYF.

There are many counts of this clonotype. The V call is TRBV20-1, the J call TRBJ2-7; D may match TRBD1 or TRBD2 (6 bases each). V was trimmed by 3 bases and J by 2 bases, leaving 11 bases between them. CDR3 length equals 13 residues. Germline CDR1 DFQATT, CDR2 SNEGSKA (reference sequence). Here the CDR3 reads CSASRGETYEQYF. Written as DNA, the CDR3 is TGCAGTGCTAGTAGGGGGGAAACCTACGAGCAGTACTTC.

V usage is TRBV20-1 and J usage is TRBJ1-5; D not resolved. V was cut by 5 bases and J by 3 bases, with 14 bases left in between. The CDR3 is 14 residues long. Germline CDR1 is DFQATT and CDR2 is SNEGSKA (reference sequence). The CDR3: CSAPFDSSNQPQHF. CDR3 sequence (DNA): TGCAGTGCTCCTTTTGATAGCTCCAATCAGCCCCAGCATTTT.

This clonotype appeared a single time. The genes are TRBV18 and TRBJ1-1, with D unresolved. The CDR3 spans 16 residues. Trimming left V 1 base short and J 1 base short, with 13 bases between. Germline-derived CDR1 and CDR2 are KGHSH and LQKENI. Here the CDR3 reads CASSPQLGRWNTEAFF. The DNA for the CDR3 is TGTGCCAGCTCACCACAACTAGGCAGGTGGAACACTGAAGCTTTCTTT.

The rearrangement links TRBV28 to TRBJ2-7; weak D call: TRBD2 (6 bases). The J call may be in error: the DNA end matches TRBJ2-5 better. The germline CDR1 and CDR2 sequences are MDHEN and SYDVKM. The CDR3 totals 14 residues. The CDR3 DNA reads TGTGCCAGCAGGATGGCGGGATCTCAAGAGACCCAGTACTTC. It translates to CASRMAGSQETQYF.

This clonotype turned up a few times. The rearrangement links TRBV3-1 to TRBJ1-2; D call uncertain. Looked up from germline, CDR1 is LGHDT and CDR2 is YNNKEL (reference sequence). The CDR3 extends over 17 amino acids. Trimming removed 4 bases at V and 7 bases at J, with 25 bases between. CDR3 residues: CASSLSGRTLNIFGYTF. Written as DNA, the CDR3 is TGTGCCAGCAGCCTAAGTGGACGGACCCTGAACATCTTTGGCTACACCTTC.

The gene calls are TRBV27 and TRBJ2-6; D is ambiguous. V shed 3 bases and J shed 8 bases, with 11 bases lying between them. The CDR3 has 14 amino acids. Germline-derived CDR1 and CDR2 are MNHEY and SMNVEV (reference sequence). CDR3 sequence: CASSFRVGTNVLTF. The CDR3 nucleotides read TGTGCCAGCAGTTTTCGAGTAGGTACCAACGTCCTGACTTTC.

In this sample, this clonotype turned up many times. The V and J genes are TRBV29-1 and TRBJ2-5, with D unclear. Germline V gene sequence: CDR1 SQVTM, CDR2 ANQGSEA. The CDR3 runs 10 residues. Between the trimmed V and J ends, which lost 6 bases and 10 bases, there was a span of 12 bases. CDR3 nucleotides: TGCAGCGTCCTTGACGTTTTCCAGTACTTC. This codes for CSVLDVFQYF.

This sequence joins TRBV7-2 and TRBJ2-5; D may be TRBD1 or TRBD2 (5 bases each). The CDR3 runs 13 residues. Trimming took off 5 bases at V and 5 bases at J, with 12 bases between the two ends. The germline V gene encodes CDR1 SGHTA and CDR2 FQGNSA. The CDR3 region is CASSQVGVETQYF. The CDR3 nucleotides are TGTGCCAGCAGCCAAGTGGGGGTGGAGACCCAGTACTTC.

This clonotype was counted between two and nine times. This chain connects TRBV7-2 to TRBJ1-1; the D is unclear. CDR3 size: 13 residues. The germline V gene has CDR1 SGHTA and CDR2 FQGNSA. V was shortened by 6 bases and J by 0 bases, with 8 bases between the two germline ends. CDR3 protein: CASSVFMNTEAFF. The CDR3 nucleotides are TGTGCCAGCAGTGTCTTCATGAACACTGAAGCTTTCTTT. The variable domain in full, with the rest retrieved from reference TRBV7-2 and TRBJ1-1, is GAGVSQSPSNKVTEKGKDVELRCDPISGHTALYWYRQSLGQGLEFLIYFQGNSAPDKSGLPSDRFSAERTGGSVSTLTIQRTQQEDSAVYLCASSVFMNTEAFFGQGTRLTVV.

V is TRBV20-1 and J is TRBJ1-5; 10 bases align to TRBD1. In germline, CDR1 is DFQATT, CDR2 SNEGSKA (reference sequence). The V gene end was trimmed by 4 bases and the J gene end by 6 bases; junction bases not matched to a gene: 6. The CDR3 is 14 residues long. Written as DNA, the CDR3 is TGCAGTGCTAAGACCGGGACAGGGGTTCAGCCCCAGCATTTT. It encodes CSAKTGTGVQPQHF.

DNA of the CDR3: TGCAGTGCTAGATGGGACATACTCAACACAGATACGCAGTATTTT. Protein: CSARWDILNTDTQYF. V and J are TRBV20-1 and TRBJ2-3, with D maybe TRBD1 (6 bases). The CDR3 spans 15 residues. Germline V gene sequence: CDR1 DFQATT, CDR2 SNEGSKA (reference sequence). Trimming stripped 2 bases from V and 2 bases from J, with 14 bases between.

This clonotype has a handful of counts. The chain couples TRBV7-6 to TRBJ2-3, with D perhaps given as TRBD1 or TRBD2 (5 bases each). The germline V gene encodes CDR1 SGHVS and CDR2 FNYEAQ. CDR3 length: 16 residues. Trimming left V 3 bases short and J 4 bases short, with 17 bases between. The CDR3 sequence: CASSLAGTARPDTQYF. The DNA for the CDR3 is TGTGCCAGCAGCTTGGCCGGGACCGCACGACCAGATACGCAGTATTTT.

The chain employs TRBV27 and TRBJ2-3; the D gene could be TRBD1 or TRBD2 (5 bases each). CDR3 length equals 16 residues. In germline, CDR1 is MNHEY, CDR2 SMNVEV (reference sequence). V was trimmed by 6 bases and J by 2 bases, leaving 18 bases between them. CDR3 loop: CASSSRGPADTDTQYF. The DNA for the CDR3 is TGTGCCAGCAGCTCCCGGGGACCAGCGGACACAGATACGCAGTATTTT.

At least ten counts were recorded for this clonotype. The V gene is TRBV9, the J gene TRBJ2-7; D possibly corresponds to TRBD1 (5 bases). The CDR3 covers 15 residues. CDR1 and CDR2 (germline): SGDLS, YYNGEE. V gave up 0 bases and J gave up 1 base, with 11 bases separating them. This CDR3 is CASSVAPTDSYEQYF. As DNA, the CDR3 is TGTGCCAGCAGCGTAGCCCCGACAGATTCCTACGAGCAGTACTTC.

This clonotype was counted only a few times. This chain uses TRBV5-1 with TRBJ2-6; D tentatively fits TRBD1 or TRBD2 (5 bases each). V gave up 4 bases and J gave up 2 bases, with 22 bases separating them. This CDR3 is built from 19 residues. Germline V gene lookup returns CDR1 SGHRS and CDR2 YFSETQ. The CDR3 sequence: CASSDYVGTATPGANVLTF. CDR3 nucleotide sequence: TGCGCCAGCAGCGATTATGTTGGGACCGCTACTCCTGGGGCCAACGTCCTGACTTTC.

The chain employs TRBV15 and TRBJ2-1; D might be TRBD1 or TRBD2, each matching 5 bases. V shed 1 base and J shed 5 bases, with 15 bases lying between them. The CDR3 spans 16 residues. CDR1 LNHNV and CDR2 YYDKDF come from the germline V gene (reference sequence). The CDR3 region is CATSRGGGRVDNEQFF. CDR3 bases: TGTGCCACCAGCAGAGGAGGAGGCAGGGTAGACAATGAGCAGTTCTTC.

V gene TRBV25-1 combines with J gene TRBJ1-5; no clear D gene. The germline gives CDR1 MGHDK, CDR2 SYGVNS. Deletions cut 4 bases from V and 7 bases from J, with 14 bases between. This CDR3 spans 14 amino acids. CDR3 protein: CASSGFSERQPQHF. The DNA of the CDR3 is TGTGCCAGCAGTGGATTCAGCGAACGACAGCCCCAGCATTTT. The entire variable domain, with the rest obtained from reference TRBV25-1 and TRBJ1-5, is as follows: EADIYQTPRYLVIGTGKKITLECSQTMGHDKMYWYQQDPGMELHLIHYSYGVNSTEKGDLSSESTVSRIRTEHFPLTLESARPSHTSQYLCASSGFSERQPQHFGDGTRLSIL.